Following are 6 T cell receptor beta chains from one sample sequenced in a study of blood T cell repertoires in COVID-19. Clones were read by immunoSEQ multiplex PCR, and TCRdb kept only the in-frame ones, dropping some. The repertoire holds some 200,000 clones, with 88% as singletons. Sequenced input: peripheral blood. These receptors all stem from a man younger than 30 with active or convalescent COVID-19.

This clone was seen once. This chain joins TRBV28 and TRBJ1-2; D is perhaps TRBD1 (5 bases). The ends were cut back, 5 bases at V and 5 bases at J, with 15 bases in the middle. Germline CDR1 reads MDHEN; CDR2 reads SYDVKM. The CDR3 runs to 14 residues. The CDR3 region is CASSPSPRVYGYTF. The CDR3 coding sequence is TGTGCCAGCAGTCCCAGCCCCAGGGTGTATGGCTACACCTTC.

This chain joins TRBV3-1 (or the pseudogene TRBV3-2) and TRBJ2-2; D may be TRBD2 (6 bases). The ends were cut back, 4 bases at V and 1 base at J, with 7 bases in the middle. The CDR3 contains 14 residues. The germline V gene has CDR1 LGHDT and CDR2 YNNKEL (reference sequence). In nucleotides, the CDR3 is TGTGCCAGCAGCCTGGGGGGGAACACCGGGGAGCTGTTTTTT. This codes for CASSLGGNTGELFF.

The J gene is TRBJ2-7, the V gene TRBV28; 15 bases match TRBD2. The J segment lost 1 base and the V segment lost 2 bases, leaving 0 bases of the junction unmatched. The CDR3 runs 16 residues. Germline values: CDR1 MDHEN, CDR2 SYDVKM. The CDR3 loop reads CASSLGTSGRSYEQYF. In nucleotides, the CDR3 is TGTGCCAGCAGTTTAGGGACTAGCGGGAGGTCCTACGAGCAGTACTTC.

V and J are TRBV28 and TRBJ2-1; 8 bases are shared with TRBD1. CDR3 length equals 14 residues. From germline, CDR1 is MDHEN and CDR2 SYDVKM. Losses at the gene ends were 3 bases for V and 3 bases for J; bases not matched to a gene: 1. In DNA, the CDR3 is TGTGCCAGCAGTTTGGGGACAGGCTACAATGAGCAGTTCTTC. Translation: CASSLGTGYNEQFF.

The J gene is TRBJ2-7, the V gene TRBV28; TRBD2 agrees at 9 bases. This CDR3 region has 17 residues. CDR1 is MDHEN, CDR2 SYDVKM, per germline. V dropped 6 bases and J dropped 2; count of bases not matched to a gene: 14. The CDR3 loop reads CASRPGGGLAGAYEQYF. As DNA, the CDR3 is TGTGCCAGCAGACCAGGAGGAGGGTTAGCGGGAGCCTACGAGCAGTACTTC. Drawing the rest from reference TRBV28 and TRBJ2-7, the complete variable domain is DVKVTQSSRYLVKRTGEKVFLECVQDMDHENMFWYRQDPGLGLRLIYFSYDVKMKEKGDIPEGYSVSREKKERFSLILESASTNQTSMYLCASRPGGGLAGAYEQYFGPGTRLTVT.

The chain carries TRBV28 and TRBJ1-1; 8 bases agree with TRBD1. From germline, CDR1 is MDHEN and CDR2 SYDVKM. V trimming: 6 bases; J trimming: 9 bases; junction bases outside the gene matches: 15. The length of the CDR3 is 15 residues. In DNA, the CDR3 is TGTGCCAGCAGCTATGAAGACAGGGGTGGGCTGAAAGCTTTCTTT. The encoded protein is CASSYEDRGGLKAFF.